A single TCR beta chain is shown here with its context. The CDR3 has 15 residues. CDR1 is SGHTA, CDR2 FQGNSA, per germline. V lost 5 bases and J lost 6; bases outside the gene matches: 6. The data derive from a study of blood T cell repertoires in COVID-19. Background on the study: Both acute and convalescent COVID-19 samples were obtained from the United States, Italy and Spain. Sample material is recorded as cDNA or gDNA derived from T cells, B-cell-depleted T cells, or PBMCs.

Per the original data handling: Scientists estimated how many nucleated cells there were by amplifying reference gene primers. The protocol was immunoSEQ multiplex PCR, while the TCRdb copy is restricted to in-frame clones and leaves out a portion. V and J calls and clone size are those listed in that table; D and trimming were worked out from the DNA. The repertoire holds about 88,000 clones, with 87% as singletons. The sample was peripheral blood. The chain combines TRBV7-2 with TRBJ1-6; 8 nucleotides align to TRBD1. This receptor was identified in a male donor with acute or convalescent COVID-19. CDR3 nucleotides: TGTGCCAGCAGCATAGGGACAGGCGGTAATTCACCCCTCCACTTT. Its protein product is CASSIGTGGNSPLHF.